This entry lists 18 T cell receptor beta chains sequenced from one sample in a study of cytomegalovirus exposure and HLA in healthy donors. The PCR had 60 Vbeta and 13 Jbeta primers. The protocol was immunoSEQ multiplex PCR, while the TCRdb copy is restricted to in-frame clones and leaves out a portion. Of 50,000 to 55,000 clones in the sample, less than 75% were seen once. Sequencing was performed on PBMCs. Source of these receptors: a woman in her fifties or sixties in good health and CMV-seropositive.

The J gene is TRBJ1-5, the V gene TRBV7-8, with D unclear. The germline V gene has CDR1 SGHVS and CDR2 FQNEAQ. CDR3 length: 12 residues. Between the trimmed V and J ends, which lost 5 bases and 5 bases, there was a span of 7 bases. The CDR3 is CASSRTDQPQHF. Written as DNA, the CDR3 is TGTGCCAGCAGCCGCACGGATCAGCCCCAGCATTTT. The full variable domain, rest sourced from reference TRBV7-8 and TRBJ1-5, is GAGVSQSPRYKVAKRGQDVALRCDPISGHVSLFWYQQALGQGPEFLTYFQNEAQLDKSGLPSDRFFAERPEGSVSTLKIQRTQQEDSAVYLCASSRTDQPQHFGDGTRLSIL.

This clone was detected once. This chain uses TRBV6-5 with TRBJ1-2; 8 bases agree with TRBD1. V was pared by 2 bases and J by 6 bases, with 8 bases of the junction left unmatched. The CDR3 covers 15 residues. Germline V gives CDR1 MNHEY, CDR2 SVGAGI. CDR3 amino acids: CASSYGGQGRDGYTF. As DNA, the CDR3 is TGTGCCAGCAGTTACGGAGGACAGGGAAGGGATGGCTACACCTTC.

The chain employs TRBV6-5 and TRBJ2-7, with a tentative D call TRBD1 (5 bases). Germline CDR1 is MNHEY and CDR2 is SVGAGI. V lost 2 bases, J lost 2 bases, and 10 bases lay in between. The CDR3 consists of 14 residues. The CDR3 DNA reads TGTGCCAGCAGTTACAATTCAGGGACCTACGAGCAGTACTTC. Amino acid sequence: CASSYNSGTYEQYF.

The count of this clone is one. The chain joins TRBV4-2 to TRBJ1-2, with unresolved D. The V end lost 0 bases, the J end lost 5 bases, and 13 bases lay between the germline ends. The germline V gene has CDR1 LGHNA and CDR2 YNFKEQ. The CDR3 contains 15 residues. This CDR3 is CASSQDGGQLYGYTF. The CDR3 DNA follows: TGTGCCAGCAGCCAAGATGGAGGGCAACTGTATGGCTACACCTTC.

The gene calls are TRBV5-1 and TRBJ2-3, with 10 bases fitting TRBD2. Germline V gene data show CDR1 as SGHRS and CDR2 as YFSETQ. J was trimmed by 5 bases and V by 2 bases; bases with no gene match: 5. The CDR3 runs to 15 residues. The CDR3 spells CASSLAGGRGDTQYF. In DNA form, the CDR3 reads TGCGCCAGCAGCTTAGCGGGGGGGCGTGGAGATACGCAGTATTTT. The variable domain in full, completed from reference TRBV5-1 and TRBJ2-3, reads KAGVTQTPRYLIKTRGQQVTLSCSPISGHRSVSWYQQTPGQGLQFLFEYFSETQRNKGNFPGRFSGRQFSNSRSEMNVSTLELGDSALYLCASSLAGGRGDTQYFGPGTRLTVL.

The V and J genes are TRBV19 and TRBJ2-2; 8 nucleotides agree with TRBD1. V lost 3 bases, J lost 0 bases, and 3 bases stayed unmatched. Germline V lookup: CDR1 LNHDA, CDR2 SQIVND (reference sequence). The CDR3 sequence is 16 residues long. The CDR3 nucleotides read TGTGCCAGTAGTATCCAGGGGGCCCCGAACACCGGGGAGCTGTTTTTT. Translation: CASSIQGAPNTGELFF.

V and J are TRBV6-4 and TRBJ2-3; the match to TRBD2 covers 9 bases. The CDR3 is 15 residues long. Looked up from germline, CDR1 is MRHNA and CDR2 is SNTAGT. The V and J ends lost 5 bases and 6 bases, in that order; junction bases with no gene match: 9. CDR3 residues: CASSNIAGEKDTQYF. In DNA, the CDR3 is TGTGCCAGCAGTAACATAGCGGGAGAAAAGGATACGCAGTATTTT.

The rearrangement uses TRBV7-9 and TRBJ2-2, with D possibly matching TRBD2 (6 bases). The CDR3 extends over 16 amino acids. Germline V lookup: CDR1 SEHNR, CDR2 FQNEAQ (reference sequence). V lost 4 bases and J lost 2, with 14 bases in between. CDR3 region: CASSSRLAINTGELFF. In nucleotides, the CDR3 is TGTGCCAGCAGCTCTCGGCTAGCGATCAACACCGGGGAGCTGTTTTTT.

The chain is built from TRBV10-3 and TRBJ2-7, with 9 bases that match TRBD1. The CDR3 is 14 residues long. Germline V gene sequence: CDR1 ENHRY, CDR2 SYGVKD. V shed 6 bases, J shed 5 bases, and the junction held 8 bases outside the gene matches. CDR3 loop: CAISDRGARNEQYF. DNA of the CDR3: TGTGCCATCAGCGACAGGGGGGCTAGGAACGAGCAGTACTTC.

DNA of the CDR3: TGCGCCAGCAGCTTGGACAGGCGTAACTATGGCTACACCTTC. It specifies CASSLDRRNYGYTF. V gene TRBV5-1 combines with J gene TRBJ1-2; tentative D call: TRBD1 (5 bases). The CDR3 runs to 14 residues. Germline V gene sequence: CDR1 SGHRS, CDR2 YFSETQ. The V end was cut by 0 bases, the J end by 1 base, with 7 bases between. The full variable domain, its missing parts supplied by reference TRBV5-1 and TRBJ1-2, is KAGVTQTPRYLIKTRGQQVTLSCSPISGHRSVSWYQQTPGQGLQFLFEYFSETQRNKGNFPGRFSGRQFSNSRSEMNVSTLELGDSALYLCASSLDRRNYGYTFGSGTRLTVV.

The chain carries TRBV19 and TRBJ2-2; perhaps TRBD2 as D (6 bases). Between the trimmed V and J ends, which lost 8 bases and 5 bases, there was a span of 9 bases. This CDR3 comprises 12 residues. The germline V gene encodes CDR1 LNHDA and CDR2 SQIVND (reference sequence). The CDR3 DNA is TGTGCCAGTCGGCGGGGAACCGGGGAGCTGTTTTTT. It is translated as CASRRGTGELFF.

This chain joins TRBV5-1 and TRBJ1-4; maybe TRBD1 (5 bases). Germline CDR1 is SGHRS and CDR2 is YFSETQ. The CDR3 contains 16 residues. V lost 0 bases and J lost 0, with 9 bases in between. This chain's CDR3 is CASSLDGGSTNEKLFF. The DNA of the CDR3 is TGCGCCAGCAGCTTGGATGGGGGGTCAACTAATGAAAAACTGTTTTTT. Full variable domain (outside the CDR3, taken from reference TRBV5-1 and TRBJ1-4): KAGVTQTPRYLIKTRGQQVTLSCSPISGHRSVSWYQQTPGQGLQFLFEYFSETQRNKGNFPGRFSGRQFSNSRSEMNVSTLELGDSALYLCASSLDGGSTNEKLFFGSGTQLSVL.

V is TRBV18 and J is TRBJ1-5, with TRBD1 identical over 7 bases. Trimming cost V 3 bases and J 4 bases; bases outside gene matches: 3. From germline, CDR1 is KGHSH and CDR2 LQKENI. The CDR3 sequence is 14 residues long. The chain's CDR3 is CASSPLGQNQPQHF. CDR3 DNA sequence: TGTGCCAGCTCACCCCTGGGACAGAATCAGCCCCAGCATTTT.

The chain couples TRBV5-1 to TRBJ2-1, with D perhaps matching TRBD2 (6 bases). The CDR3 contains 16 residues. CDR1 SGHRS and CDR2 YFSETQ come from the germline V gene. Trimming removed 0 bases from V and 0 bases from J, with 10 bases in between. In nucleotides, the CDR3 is TGCGCCAGCAGCTTGGGGACTACCATCTCCTACAATGAGCAGTTCTTC. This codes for CASSLGTTISYNEQFF.

The DNA for the CDR3 is TGTGCCAGCAGCCCGACAGGGTTGGATGAAAAACTGTTTTTT. It yields the protein CASSPTGLDEKLFF. V is TRBV9 and J is TRBJ1-4; 7 bases are a match to TRBD1. The CDR3 has 14 residues. Looked up from germline, CDR1 is SGDLS and CDR2 is YYNGEE. The V segment lost 4 bases and the J segment 6 bases; nucleotides outside the gene matches: 6.

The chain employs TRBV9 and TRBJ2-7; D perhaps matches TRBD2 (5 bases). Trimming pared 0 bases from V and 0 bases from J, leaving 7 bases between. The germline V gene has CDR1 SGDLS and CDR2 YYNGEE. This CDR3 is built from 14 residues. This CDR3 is CASSVEGASYEQYF. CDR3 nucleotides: TGTGCCAGCAGCGTAGAGGGAGCCTCCTACGAGCAGTACTTC.

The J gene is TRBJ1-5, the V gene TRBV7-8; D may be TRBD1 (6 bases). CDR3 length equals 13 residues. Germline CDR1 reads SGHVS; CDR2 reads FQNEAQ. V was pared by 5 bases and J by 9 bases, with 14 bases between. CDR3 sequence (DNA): TGTGCCAGCAGCCTCCAGGGGTTTAGGCCCCAGCATTTT. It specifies CASSLQGFRPQHF.

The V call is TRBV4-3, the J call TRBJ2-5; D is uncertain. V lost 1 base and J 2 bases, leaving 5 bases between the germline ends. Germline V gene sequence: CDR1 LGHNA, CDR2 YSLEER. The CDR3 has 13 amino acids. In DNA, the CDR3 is TGCGCCAGCAGCCAAGGAGATCAAGAGACCCAGTACTTC. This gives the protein CASSQGDQETQYF.